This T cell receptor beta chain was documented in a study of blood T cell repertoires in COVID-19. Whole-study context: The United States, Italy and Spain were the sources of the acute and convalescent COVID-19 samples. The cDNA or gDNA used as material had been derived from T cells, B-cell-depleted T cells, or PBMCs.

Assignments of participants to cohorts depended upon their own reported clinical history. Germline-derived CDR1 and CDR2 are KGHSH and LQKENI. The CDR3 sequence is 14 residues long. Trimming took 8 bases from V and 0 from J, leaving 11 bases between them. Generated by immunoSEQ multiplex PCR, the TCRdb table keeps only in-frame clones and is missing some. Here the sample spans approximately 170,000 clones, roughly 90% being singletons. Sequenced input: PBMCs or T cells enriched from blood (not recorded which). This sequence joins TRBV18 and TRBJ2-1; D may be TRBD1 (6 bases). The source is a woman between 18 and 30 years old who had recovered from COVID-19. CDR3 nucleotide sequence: TGTGCCAGCACCCGGGACAACTCCTACAATGAGCAGTTCTTC. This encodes CASTRDNSYNEQFF.